These 26 T cell receptor beta chains were all obtained from the same sample, sequenced in a study of CD8+CD57+ T cells in acquired aplastic anemia. Profiling of TCR beta VDJ combinations and CDR3 sequences used genomic DNA as template. MiXCR, run by TCRdb on the reads, gives a single entry per CDR3 protein. The sample has approximately 170,000 distinct CDR3 sequences, approximately 44% seen once. Patients sequenced had flow cytometry evidence of CD8+CD57+ cell expansion. Material for sequencing was sorted CD4+, CD8+, or CD8+CD57+ T cells (not recorded which) from PBMCs. Every receptor here comes from a human donor with aplastic anemia.

The chain uses TRBV24-1 and TRBJ1-5; D is perhaps TRBD1 (5 bases). Germline CDR1 KGHDR, CDR2 SFDVKD. V was pared by 3 bases and J by 9 bases, with 14 bases between. The CDR3 consists of 14 residues. This CDR3 is CATSDHQGWVPQHF. In DNA, the CDR3 is TGTGCCACCAGTGATCACCAGGGATGGGTGCCCCAGCATTTT.

This clonotype has ten or more counts. The chain links TRBV6-5 to TRBJ1-2; a possible D gene is TRBD1 (6 bases). Germline assignment: CDR1 MNHEY and CDR2 SVGAGI. This CDR3 comprises 14 residues. Trimming stripped 2 bases from V and 8 bases from J, with 15 bases between. The CDR3 nucleotides are TGTGCCAGCAGTTACGGTCCAGGGGATTTCGGCTACACCTTC. Its translation: CASSYGPGDFGYTF.

The CDR3, as DNA: TGTGCCAGTAGTATGGGGACAGGCACAGATACGCAGCATTTT. Amino acids: CASSMGTGTDTQHF. The genes are TRBV19 and TRBJ2-3, with 8 bases fitting TRBD1. The J call may not be correct, given that the DNA end is closer to TRBJ1-5. This CDR3 comprises 14 residues. Germline CDR1 LNHDA, CDR2 SQIVND (reference sequence).

The V call is TRBV24-1, the J call TRBJ1-1, with a possible D match to TRBD1 (5 bases). The CDR3 loop spans 15 amino acids. Germline CDR1 and CDR2: KGHDR and SFDVKD. V was pared by 3 bases and J by 1 base, with 11 bases between. The CDR3 reads CATSDIGTQNTEAFF. CDR3 coding DNA: TGTGCCACCAGTGATATAGGGACCCAGAACACTGAAGCTTTCTTT.

For this clonotype: This may be a read error: a much more frequent sequence differs by one nucleotide. The CDR3 ends on some other residue instead of the conserved phenylalanine or tryptophan, so this is likely a read error. The rearrangement joins TRBV7-3 to TRBJ2-5; possibly TRBD1 for D (6 bases). CDR1 is SGHTA, CDR2 FQGTGA, per germline. V dropped 3 bases and J dropped 2 bases, with 10 bases sitting between them. The CDR3 has 14 residues. CDR3 loop: CASSLGQTQETQYL. Here the CDR3 DNA reads TGTGCCAGCAGCTTGGGACAAACACAAGAGACCCAGTACCTC.

This clonotype occurred a few times. V and J are TRBV6-1 and TRBJ1-5, with D possibly being TRBD1 (6 bases). Germline loops: CDR1 MNHNS, CDR2 SASEGT. CDR3 size: 14 residues. V was pared by 5 bases and J by 4 bases, with 12 bases between. CDR3 in amino acids: CASSSRDTNQPQHF. The CDR3 nucleotides read TGTGCCAGCAGTAGCCGGGACACGAATCAGCCCCAGCATTTT.

The chain has TRBV5-1 and TRBJ2-7; TRBD2 might be the D (5 bases). Trimming stripped 4 bases from V and 0 bases from J, with 14 bases between. CDR1 is SGHRS and CDR2 is YFSETQ in the germline V gene. The CDR3 covers 15 residues. CDR3 in amino acids: CASSPASRSSYEQYF. The CDR3 nucleotides read TGCGCCAGCAGCCCAGCTAGCAGGAGCTCCTACGAGCAGTACTTC.

This clonotype was observed a few times. The rearrangement links TRBV6-1 to TRBJ1-5; D is ambiguous. The length of the CDR3 is 14 residues. The germline gives CDR1 MNHNS, CDR2 SASEGT. V was cut by 1 base and J by 4 bases, with 8 bases left in between. CDR3 amino acids: CASSEGLQNQPQHF. CDR3 nucleotide sequence: TGTGCCAGCAGTGAAGGGTTGCAAAATCAGCCCCAGCATTTT.

This clonotype was counted a few times. V usage is TRBV4-2 and J usage is TRBJ2-2; 8 positions agree with TRBD1. Germline-derived CDR1 and CDR2 are LGHNA and YNFKEQ. This CDR3 spans 16 amino acids. V gave up 1 base and J gave up 4 bases; unmatched junction bases: 5. The CDR3 DNA is TGTGCCAGCAGCCAAGGGGAAGACAGGGGCACCGGGGAGCTGTTTTTT. Its translation: CASSQGEDRGTGELFF.

The sample holds many counts of this clonotype. The gene calls are TRBV5-1 and TRBJ2-1; 7 bases align to TRBD1. The CDR3 length is 16 residues. CDR1 and CDR2 from the germline V gene are SGHRS and YFSETQ. The V gene end was trimmed by 5 bases and the J gene end by 2 bases; junction bases not matched to a gene: 10. CDR3 amino acids: CASRDIRDSPYNEQFF. DNA of the CDR3: TGCGCCAGCAGAGACATCCGGGACAGCCCCTACAATGAGCAGTTCTTC.

This clonotype appeared many times. The chain uses TRBV11-1 and TRBJ1-1; D is perhaps TRBD1 (5 bases). The ends were cut back, 1 base at V and 6 bases at J, with 12 bases in the middle. CDR3 length: 14 amino acids. CDR1 and CDR2 from the germline V gene are SGHAT and FQDESV (reference sequence). CDR3 bases: TGTGCCAGCAGCTTAGGCTGGGGCGCTTCTGAAGCTTTCTTT. Protein: CASSLGWGASEAFF. The whole variable domain, remainder taken from reference TRBV11-1 and TRBJ1-1, is EAEVAQSPRYKITEKSQAVAFWCDPISGHATLYWYRQILGQGPELLVQFQDESVVDDSQLPKDRFSAERLKGVDSTLKIQPAELGDSAMYLCASSLGWGASEAFFGQGTRLTVV.

The chain uses TRBV24-1 and TRBJ2-2, with 7 bases identical to TRBD1. The CDR3 runs 15 residues. The V gene's germline CDR1 is KGHDR and CDR2 SFDVKD. After removal of 4 bases from V and 1 base from J, the junction contained 2 bases not matched to a gene. The CDR3 sequence: CATSEQGRNTGELFF. In nucleotides, the CDR3 is TGTGCCACCAGTGAACAGGGGCGGAACACCGGGGAGCTGTTTTTT.

This rearrangement joins TRBV15 to TRBJ1-1; D uncertain. Per germline, CDR1 LNHNV and CDR2 YYDKDF (reference sequence). CDR3 size: 15 residues. Deletions cut 0 bases from V and 0 bases from J, with 8 bases between. The CDR3 coding sequence is TGTGCCACCAGCAGAGAACGGGTACTGAACACTGAAGCTTTCTTT. As protein: CATSRERVLNTEAFF.

The gene calls are TRBV11-2 and TRBJ1-5; possible D gene TRBD1, 6 bases. The germline CDR1 and CDR2 sequences are SGHAT and FQNNGV. Between the trimmed V and J ends, which lost 4 bases and 6 bases, there was a span of 19 bases. This CDR3 is 16 amino acids long. For the CDR3, the DNA is TGTGCCAGCAGCTCGTTACAGGGAAGGTTCAGTCAGCCCCAGCATTTT. Translation gives CASSSLQGRFSQPQHF.

The chain has TRBV2 and TRBJ2-5; perhaps TRBD2 as D (7 bases). Germline assignment: CDR1 SNHLY and CDR2 FYNNEI. The CDR3 totals 15 residues. The V end lost 3 bases, the J end lost 1 base, and 12 bases lay between the germline ends. Here the CDR3 DNA reads TGTGCCAGCAGTGATCGGGGGGCGGGCCAAGAGACCCAGTACTTC. Its protein product is CASSDRGAGQETQYF. Full variable domain (missing parts from reference TRBV2 and TRBJ2-5): EPEVTQTPSHQVTQMGQEVILRCVPISNHLYFYWYRQILGQKVEFLVSFYNNEISEKSEIFDDQFSVERPDGSNFTLKIRSTKLEDSAMYFCASSDRGAGQETQYFGPGTRLLVL.

The sample holds many counts of this clonotype. The chain links TRBV19 to TRBJ2-7, with 8 bases fitting TRBD2. CDR3 length: 13 amino acids. Germline V CDR1 and CDR2: LNHDA, SQIVND (reference sequence). V lost 3 bases and J lost 6; bases outside the gene matches: 4. Written as DNA, the CDR3 is TGTGCCAGTAGTATTGGACTAGCCGGCGAGCAGTACTTC. Translating gives CASSIGLAGEQYF.

The chain links TRBV7-7 to TRBJ2-7; TRBD1 agrees at 7 bases. Germline V gene data show CDR1 as SSHAT and CDR2 as FNYEAQ (reference sequence). The CDR3 spans 12 residues. DNA of the CDR3: TGTGCAAAGGGACAGACTACCTACGAGCAGTACGTC. As protein: CAKGQTTYEQYV.

The V gene is TRBV15, the J gene TRBJ2-3, with TRBD1 matching 8 bases. The trim removed 3 bases at V and 3 bases at J, leaving 5 bases unmatched. The CDR3 has 15 residues. The germline CDR1 and CDR2 sequences are LNHNV and YYDKDF (reference sequence). Here the CDR3 reads CATSSLTGVTDTQYF. In DNA form, the CDR3 reads TGTGCCACCAGCAGCTTGACAGGGGTGACAGATACGCAGTATTTT.

This clonotype has ten or more counts. Written as DNA, the CDR3 is TGTGCCAGCAGCCTAAGGGCTAGCGGGGGCACTTCTGAGACCCAGTACTTC. It translates to CASSLRASGGTSETQYF. The chain has TRBV7-2 and TRBJ2-5; 10 positions match TRBD2. The CDR3 runs to 17 residues. CDR1 and CDR2 from the germline V gene are SGHTA and FQGNSA. V shed 5 bases, J shed 5 bases, and the junction held 14 bases outside the gene matches.

This clonotype has ten or more counts. The CDR3 reads CSARDSTSGRPQETQYF. CDR3 in DNA: TGCAGTGCTAGAGATTCGACTAGCGGGAGGCCCCAAGAGACCCAGTACTTC. This sequence joins TRBV20-1 and TRBJ2-5; 13 positions agree with TRBD2. The germline V gene has CDR1 DFQATT and CDR2 SNEGSKA (reference sequence). Trimming cost V 0 bases and J 1 base; bases outside gene matches: 5. CDR3 length: 17 residues.

This clonotype has a count of ten or more. The rearrangement links TRBV7-9 to TRBJ2-7; possible D gene TRBD1, 5 bases. CDR1 is SEHNR, CDR2 FQNEAQ, per germline (reference sequence). The CDR3 consists of 15 residues. The V end lost 3 bases, the J end lost 6 bases, and 18 bases lay between the germline ends. CDR3 residues: CASSFKGLRASEQYF. CDR3 nucleotide sequence: TGTGCCAGCAGCTTTAAGGGGCTTCGGGCCAGCGAGCAGTACTTC.

The rearrangement uses TRBV2 and TRBJ2-3; 10 bases are a match to TRBD2. This CDR3 comprises 15 residues. CDR1 and CDR2 (germline): SNHLY, FYNNEI. V lost 10 bases to trimming and J lost 4 bases; unmatched junction nucleotides: 11. The CDR3 region is CANIASGGPADTQYF. The CDR3 region has the DNA TGTGCCAACATAGCTAGCGGGGGTCCCGCAGATACGCAGTATTTT.

The rearrangement joins TRBV7-3 to TRBJ2-7; possible D gene TRBD2, 6 bases. This CDR3 has 15 amino acids. CDR1 and CDR2 from the germline V gene are SGHTA and FQGTGA. V lost 2 bases, J lost 2 bases, and 13 bases lay in between. CDR3 region: CASSLRGFGAYEQYF. The CDR3 DNA sequence: TGTGCCAGCAGCTTACGGGGGTTCGGGGCCTACGAGCAGTACTTC.

Points on this clonotype: A read error may produce the germline difference seen at one junction end. The chain joins TRBV19 to TRBJ1-4; 7 nucleotides line up with TRBD1. The CDR3 has 14 amino acids. Germline V gene data show CDR1 as LNHDA and CDR2 as SQIVND (reference sequence). CDR3 sequence (DNA): TGTACCAGTACGCATCGGCAGGGGGTTGAAAAACTGTTTTTT. Its translation is CTSTHRQGVEKLFF. Using reference TRBV19 and TRBJ1-4 for the parts outside the CDR3, the full variable domain is DGGITQSPKYLFRKEGQNVTLSCEQNLNHDAMYWYRQDPGQGLRLIYYSQIVNDFQKGDIAEGYSVSREKKESFPLTVTSAQKNPTAFYLCTSTHRQGVEKLFFGSGTQLSVL.

This clonotype was observed many times. This sequence joins TRBV4-3 and TRBJ2-2; D remains unclear. The germline V gene has CDR1 LGHNA and CDR2 YSLEER. V lost 0 bases, J lost 1 base, and 9 bases lay in between. The CDR3 covers 16 residues. The CDR3 region has the DNA TGCGCCAGCAGCCAAGATTTAGGACGGAACACCGGGGAGCTGTTTTTT. This sequence encodes CASSQDLGRNTGELFF.

This chain joins TRBV19 and TRBJ2-1, with 7 bases fitting TRBD1. This CDR3 has 13 amino acids. Trimming removed 3 bases from V and 8 bases from J; junction bases left unmatched: 4. Germline loops: CDR1 LNHDA, CDR2 SQIVND (reference sequence). CDR3 protein: CASSMQTGYEQFF. Here the CDR3 DNA reads TGTGCCAGTAGTATGCAGACAGGGTATGAGCAGTTCTTC.